Following are 3 T cell receptor beta chains from one sample sequenced in a study of blood T cell repertoires in COVID-19. Clones were sequenced by immunoSEQ multiplex PCR, and TCRdb holds only the in-frame ones, with some missing. The sample contains nearly 95,000 clones, approximately 87% of which appear only once. The material sequenced was peripheral blood. All receptors come from a human donor with active COVID-19. The donor label of this sample is uncertain.

This chain links TRBV7-6 with TRBJ2-1; TRBD1 is a possible D gene (6 bases). V was trimmed by 4 bases and J by 5 bases, leaving 9 bases between them. Germline lookup yields CDR1 SGHVS and CDR2 FNYEAQ. This CDR3 has 13 amino acids. Here the CDR3 DNA reads TGTGCCAGCAGCTCGACAGGAAACAATGAGCAGTTCTTC. This encodes CASSSTGNNEQFF.

The V gene is TRBV5-6, the J gene TRBJ1-1, with D possibly TRBD1 on 5 matching bases. V gave up 2 bases and J gave up 6 bases, with 11 bases separating them. The germline CDR1 and CDR2 sequences are SGHDT and YYEEEE. The CDR3 consists of 13 residues. For the CDR3, the DNA is TGTGCCAGCAGCTTCTACCAGGGATCTGAAGCTTTCTTT. This encodes CASSFYQGSEAFF.

The chain carries TRBV5-4 and TRBJ1-2; TRBD1 is a possible D gene (5 bases). The germline V gene encodes CDR1 SGHNT and CDR2 YYREEE (reference sequence). CDR3 length: 16 amino acids. Trimming shortened V by 5 bases and J by 2 bases, and 19 bases separated the two germline ends. This CDR3 is CASSSPLGRGNYGYTF. CDR3 DNA sequence: TGTGCCAGCAGTTCACCTCTGGGACGGGGGAACTATGGCTACACCTTC.